A selection of T cell receptor beta chains follows, all from one sample in a study of blood T cells in healthy people across ages. TCRdb re-called the 5' RACE reads with MiXCR, one entry per CDR3 protein. The data show roughly 1.5 million distinct CDR3 sequences, approximately 42% seen once. Source material: blood. The receptor source for this set is a woman under 30 in good health. CDR3s include the opening cysteine and the closing phenylalanine or tryptophan. D genes are given only for firm matches.

TRBV4-3,TRBD1,CASSQDDRGVNEQFF
TRBV27,TRBD2,CASSPGTMPYEQYF
TRBV3-1,TRBD1,CASSQAPGQVNTGELFF
TRBV6-5,TRBD1,CASSYSGTAGETQYF
TRBV3-1,.,CASSQWSSYEQYF
TRBV14,.,CASSQESVGQPQHF
TRBV12-3/TRBV12-4,.,CARSQNTGTNEQYF
TRBV6-5,.,CASSDHGIYEQYF
TRBV12-3/TRBV12-4,.,CASSLDRRGDQPQHF
TRBV20-1,TRBD2,CSARGLAGRDQETQYF
TRBV7-6,.,CASRIGGVDTEAFF
TRBV12-3/TRBV12-4,TRBD1,CASRGDRGQETQYF
TRBV18,.,CASSPAGVRGETQYF
TRBV7-9,.,CASSPDREGYTF
TRBV7-2,.,CAGSRTDNQETQYF
TRBV4-3,TRBD1,CASSQGQGTNEQYF
TRBV5-1,.,CASSLTRSGQTDTQYF
TRBV13,TRBD2,CASSLVLAGVLGTDTQYF
TRBV25-1,.,CASSAHSGRLNTEAFF
TRBV27,.,CASTQWNTGELFF
TRBV4-1,.,CASSPRGGPEAFF
TRBV12-3/TRBV12-4,TRBD2,CASSPGGGDIQYF
TRBV4-1,.,CASSQEYRVMPFSPLHF
TRBV27,.,CASSLRGANYGYTF
TRBV25-1,TRBD1,CAWGGQGGEKLFF
TRBV6-2/TRBV6-3,TRBD2,CASRRGANLGDTQYF
TRBV20-1,.,CSASPDSNTEAFF
TRBV20-1,.,CSASGHVSYEQYF
TRBV15,.,CATSRDASTDTQYF
TRBV5-5,.,CASSFQPGVRDIQYF
TRBV7-9,.,CASRAGNRPQHF
TRBV10-3,.,CAISEDGGRYGHTF
TRBV15,.,CATSRDKGSNEQYF
TRBV7-2,.,CASSLGGTVLAKNIQYF
TRBV7-2,.,CASSAVRGYEQYF
TRBV5-6,.,CASSVTAMNTEAFF
TRBV4-1,.,CASSQDWRGQYLHYEQYF
TRBV5-1,.,CASSLAPGGGGELFF
TRBV20-1,.,CSGGRVDVDTQYF
TRBV5-1,.,CASSLPRVSSGANVLTF
TRBV28,TRBD1,CASSSPGQGSPYGYTF
TRBV13,TRBD1,CASSLGTGLNEQFF
TRBV9,.,CASSARITDTQYF
TRBV27,.,CASSLSGFLDEQFF
TRBV6-2/TRBV6-3,.,CASSHGVGYQPQHF